This T cell receptor (beta chain) was recovered during a study of Ad26.COV2.S vaccination and SARS-CoV-2 variants. The treatment: some 20 received Ad26.COV2.S at low or high dose, single or two shots; 5 received placebo; per-sample allocation not given. All samples were drawn on day 63, counting from the first vaccine or placebo injection. In Boston, an adult donor aged 18-55 years took part. Per the germline V gene, CDR1 is SGHVS and CDR2 is FNYEAQ. The CDR3 covers 16 residues. The ends were cut back, 5 bases at V and 0 bases at J, with 14 bases in the middle. Some clones are missing from TCRdb's copy, which holds only in-frame ones; the method was immunoSEQ multiplex PCR. The table records about 280,000 clones, over 75% of them present only once.

The TCR was taken from a person aged 18 to 59 who received the Ad26.COV2.S COVID-19 vaccine or a placebo. The rearrangement joins TRBV7-6 to TRBJ2-1; D not resolved. This sample comprised peripheral blood, obtained in a trial of Ad26.COV2.S vaccine versus placebo. The CDR3: CASSKEFLSSYNEQFF. DNA for the CDR3: TGTGCCAGCAGCAAGGAGTTTTTGAGCTCCTACAATGAGCAGTTCTTC.